Below, one T cell receptor (beta chain) is given with its context. Its cognate antigen is unknown. The CDR3 is made up of 14 amino acids. Germline lookup yields CDR1 SNHLY and CDR2 FYNNEI. Trimming at V came to 7 bases and at J to 4 bases, leaving 6 bases not matched to a gene. Sequenced by immunoSEQ multiplex PCR; TCRdb stores in-frame clones only, minus some. The repertoire consists of 150,000 to 200,000 clones, with about 90% occurring once and the leading ten covering roughly 1.9%. The source of the sample is a study of T cell responses to AZD1222 COVID-19 vaccine. Findings of the study overall: Baseline seropositivity characterized only a handful of AZD1222 recipients. White British people made up most donors, females outnumbered males, and clonal diversity was possibly underestimated.

J is TRBJ2-3 and V is TRBV2, with TRBD2 matching over 9 bases. The clonotype originates from an adult who received the AZD1222 COVID-19 vaccine. The source material was peripheral blood, sampled 28 days after the second AZD1222 dose. CDR3 DNA sequence: TGTGCCAGCATGGGACTAGCTGGCCCAGATACGCAGTATTTT. Its protein product is CASMGLAGPDTQYF.